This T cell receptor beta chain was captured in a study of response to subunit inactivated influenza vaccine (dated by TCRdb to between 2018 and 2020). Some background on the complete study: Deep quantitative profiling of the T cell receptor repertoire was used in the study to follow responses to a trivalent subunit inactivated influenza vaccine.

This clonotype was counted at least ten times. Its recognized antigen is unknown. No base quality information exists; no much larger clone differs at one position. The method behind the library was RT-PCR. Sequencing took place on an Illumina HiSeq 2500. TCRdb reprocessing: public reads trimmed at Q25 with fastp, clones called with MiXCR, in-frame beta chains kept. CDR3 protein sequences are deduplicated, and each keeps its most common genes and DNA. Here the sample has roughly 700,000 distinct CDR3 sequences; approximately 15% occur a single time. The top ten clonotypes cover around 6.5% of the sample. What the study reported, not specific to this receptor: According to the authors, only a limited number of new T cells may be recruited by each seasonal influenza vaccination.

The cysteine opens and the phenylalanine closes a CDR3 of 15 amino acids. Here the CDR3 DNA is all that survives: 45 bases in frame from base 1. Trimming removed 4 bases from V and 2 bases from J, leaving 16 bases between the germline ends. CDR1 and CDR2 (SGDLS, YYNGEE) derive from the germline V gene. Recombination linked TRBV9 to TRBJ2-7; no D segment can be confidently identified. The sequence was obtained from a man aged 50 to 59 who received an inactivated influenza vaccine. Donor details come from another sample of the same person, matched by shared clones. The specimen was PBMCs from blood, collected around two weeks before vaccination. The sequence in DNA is TGTGCCAGCAGCATTCCGGCTCCACTCACCTACGAGCAGTACTTC. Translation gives CASSIPAPLTYEQYF.